The clone carrying this T cell receptor beta chain showed up just a few times. Its antigen remains unknown. The sample belongs to a study of post-analysis software for immune sequencing data. About the study: Relapsing-remitting, secondary progressive and progressive-relapsing courses of multiple sclerosis were included.

Sequencing libraries made from TCR beta cDNA carried unique molecular identifiers. Input populations of roughly 0.85 to 11 million T cells gave rise to 500,000 or so cDNA molecules. Each CDR3 protein is one row after TCRdb ran MiXCR on the PCR reads. The profile shows hundreds of thousands of distinct CDR3 sequences, roughly three fifths of them singletons. Trimming left V 0 bases short and J 5 bases short, with 7 bases between. Germline-derived CDR1 and CDR2 are MNHEY and SVGAGI. The CDR3 has 13 amino acids. General study findings and limits: In patients, TRBV5-6, TRBV5-1 and TRBV20-1 belonged to roughly 5 TRBV segments found more frequently than in controls. Significantly lower normalized Chao1 diversity was seen in multiple sclerosis patients than in controls.

J is TRBJ1-2 and V is TRBV6-5; tentatively, D is TRBD1 (5 bases). The specimen sequenced was blood. The clonotype comes from a girl aged 2 to 9 with multiple sclerosis. The CDR3 DNA reads TGTGCCAGCAGTTACTCGCGGGGGTATGGCTACACCTTC. As protein: CASSYSRGYGYTF.